These 22 T cell receptor beta chains were all obtained from the same sample, sequenced in a study of shared clonotypes between healthy human individuals. The assay was immunoSEQ multiplex PCR, and TCRdb's table has in-frame clones only and misses some. The top ten clones hold under 2% of a sample with hundreds of thousands of clones, less than 85% of them seen once. Specimen: memory CD4+ T cells sorted from blood. Subset given: CD45RA-negative fraction. These receptors were taken from a woman in her 30s in good health.

As concerns this clone: The sample has other DNA sequences that encode this CDR3 too. The chain carries TRBV20-1 and TRBJ2-5, with unresolved D. V dropped 0 bases and J dropped 4 bases, with 3 bases sitting between them. CDR3 length equals 11 residues. From germline, CDR1 is DFQATT and CDR2 SNEGSKA (reference sequence). Here the CDR3 reads CSARDRETQYF. The CDR3 DNA sequence: TGCAGTGCTAGAGATAGAGAGACCCAGTACTTC.

This chain connects TRBV28 to TRBJ2-7, with D perhaps matching TRBD2 (5 bases). The germline CDR1 and CDR2 sequences are MDHEN and SYDVKM. V dropped 6 bases and J dropped 3 bases, with 18 bases sitting between them. CDR3 size: 15 residues. The CDR3 protein is CASSPASEGDYEQYF. In DNA form, the CDR3 reads TGTGCCAGCAGCCCTGCCAGCGAGGGAGACTACGAGCAGTACTTC.

The chain joins TRBV28 to TRBJ2-3; perhaps D is TRBD1 or TRBD2 (5 bases each). V lost 5 bases, J lost 5 bases, and 14 bases lay in between. CDR3 length equals 14 residues. The germline gives CDR1 MDHEN, CDR2 SYDVKM. In nucleotides, the CDR3 is TGTGCCAGCAGTCGTAACCGGGACGGAGATACGCAGTATTTT. Protein: CASSRNRDGDTQYF.

The chain has TRBV5-1 and TRBJ2-7, with a tentative D call TRBD2 (5 bases). The germline gives CDR1 SGHRS, CDR2 YFSETQ. The CDR3 spans 13 residues. Trimming left V 2 bases short and J 0 bases short, with 6 bases between. CDR3 residues: CASSFEGSYEQYF. The CDR3 DNA reads TGCGCCAGCAGCTTTGAGGGCTCCTACGAGCAGTACTTC.

The chain employs TRBV27 and TRBJ2-5; TRBD2 is a possible D gene (6 bases). CDR3 length equals 15 residues. V was pared by 5 bases and J by 5 bases, with 18 bases between. Germline CDR1 is MNHEY and CDR2 is SMNVEV (reference sequence). The DNA of the CDR3 is TGTGCCAGCAGTCACCGTGGGGGGAAGCGGGAGACCCAGTACTTC. Its protein product is CASSHRGGKRETQYF.

The rearrangement uses TRBV5-1 and TRBJ1-3; TRBD1 matches 7 bases. This CDR3 has 14 amino acids. Germline CDR1 is SGHRS and CDR2 is YFSETQ. After removal of 7 bases from V and 3 bases from J, the junction contained 7 bases not matched to a gene. CDR3 nucleotides: TGCGCCAGCGCACCCGGGACAGATGGAAACACCATATATTTT. Translating gives CASAPGTDGNTIYF.

V gene TRBV7-6 combines with J gene TRBJ1-1, with D unclear. CDR1 is SGHVS and CDR2 is FNYEAQ in the germline V gene. The CDR3 runs 13 residues. Trimming removed 2 bases from V and 5 bases from J, with 9 bases in between. The CDR3: CASSLYLQTEAFF. The CDR3 nucleotides are TGTGCCAGCAGCTTATATCTACAGACTGAAGCTTTCTTT.

This sequence joins TRBV27 and TRBJ2-7, with D perhaps assigned TRBD1 or TRBD2 (5 bases each). The CDR3 sequence is 14 residues long. The germline V and J ends were trimmed by 6 bases and 2 bases, with 14 bases remaining between them. Germline values: CDR1 MNHEY, CDR2 SMNVEV (reference sequence). The CDR3 spells CASRMTQGAYEQYF. The CDR3 coding sequence is TGTGCCAGCAGAATGACCCAGGGAGCCTACGAGCAGTACTTC.

The V call is TRBV6-1, the J call TRBJ1-1; 11 bases are shared with TRBD1. Germline assignment: CDR1 MNHNS and CDR2 SASEGT. V dropped 7 bases and J dropped 5; count of bases not matched to a gene: 6. CDR3 length: 14 residues. CDR3 loop: CASKGQGAETEAFF. The CDR3 DNA follows: TGTGCCAGCAAAGGACAGGGGGCAGAGACTGAAGCTTTCTTT.

The chain recombines TRBV10-2 with TRBJ1-6; D is unclear. Germline V CDR1 and CDR2: WSHSY, SAAADI. Trimming cost V 3 bases and J 6 bases, with 12 bases left between them. The CDR3 totals 15 residues. The chain's CDR3 is CASSDYGRPNSPLHF. CDR3 bases: TGCGCCAGCAGTGATTATGGACGTCCTAATTCACCCCTCCACTTT.

The chain joins TRBV28 to TRBJ2-7; TRBD2 agrees at 13 bases. This CDR3 is built from 16 residues. Germline trimming cut 1 base from V and 5 bases from J; bases unmatched to any gene: 5. Germline V gene sequence: CDR1 MDHEN, CDR2 SYDVKM. This chain's CDR3 is CASSLFGTSGTHEQYF. Here the CDR3 DNA reads TGTGCCAGCAGTTTATTTGGGACTAGCGGGACTCACGAGCAGTACTTC.

The chain links TRBV30 to TRBJ1-3, with D unclear. With 8 bases removed from V and 0 bases from J, the gap between germline ends came to 17 bases. The V gene's germline CDR1 is GTSNPN and CDR2 SVGIG (reference sequence). This CDR3 comprises 15 residues. CDR3 DNA sequence: TGTGCCGGTGGACTGAAAGGGAGCTCTGGAAACACCATATATTTT. This sequence encodes CAGGLKGSSGNTIYF.

The chain couples TRBV19 to TRBJ1-2, with a possible D match to TRBD1 (5 bases). Trimming left V 7 bases short and J 0 bases short, with 12 bases between. Germline V gene sequence: CDR1 LNHDA, CDR2 SQIVND (reference sequence). The CDR3 has 14 amino acids. Here the CDR3 DNA reads TGTGCCAGTACCCCGGACACCACTAACTATGGCTACACCTTC. Amino acids: CASTPDTTNYGYTF.

This clone has just a few counts. The V gene is TRBV4-1, the J gene TRBJ2-3; 7 bases agree with TRBD2. The ends lost 1 base at V and 1 base at J; junction bases unmatched: 5. CDR3 length: 16 amino acids. CDR1 is MGHRA, CDR2 YSYEKL, per germline. The DNA of the CDR3 is TGCGCCAGCAGCCAAGTTACGGGAGGCGGCACAGATACGCAGTATTTT. Translating gives CASSQVTGGGTDTQYF.

The chain has TRBV19 and TRBJ1-5; TRBD1 matches 9 bases. Germline assignment: CDR1 LNHDA and CDR2 SQIVND (reference sequence). The V segment lost 3 bases and the J segment 6 bases; nucleotides outside the gene matches: 6. This CDR3 is built from 15 residues. In DNA form, the CDR3 reads TGTGCCAGTAGTATGGACAGGGGTGGAAGTCAGCCCCAGCATTTT. It yields the protein CASSMDRGGSQPQHF.

The gene calls are TRBV30 and TRBJ2-2, with D unclear. This CDR3 has 14 residues. V gave up 3 bases and J gave up 5 bases, with 13 bases separating them. The germline gives CDR1 GTSNPN, CDR2 SVGIG (reference sequence). CDR3 amino acids: CAWRERVTTGELFF. The CDR3 DNA reads TGTGCCTGGAGAGAAAGGGTTACGACCGGGGAGCTGTTTTTT.

V is TRBV5-1 and J is TRBJ2-5, with 7 bases that match TRBD1. Germline loops: CDR1 SGHRS, CDR2 YFSETQ. This CDR3 comprises 13 residues. Trimming removed 3 bases from V and 4 bases from J; junction bases left unmatched: 3. The CDR3 here is CASSSNRGETQYF. The CDR3 nucleotides read TGCGCCAGCAGCTCCAACAGGGGAGAGACCCAGTACTTC.

This rearrangement joins TRBV28 to TRBJ2-7; 9 nucleotides align to TRBD1. Germline V gene data show CDR1 as MDHEN and CDR2 as SYDVKM. J gave up 2 bases and V 8 bases, and 4 bases lay outside the gene matches. The CDR3 covers 13 residues. As DNA, the CDR3 is TGTGCCAGCGCAAGACAGGGGGCCTACGAGCAGTACTTC. Protein: CASARQGAYEQYF. Supplemented by reference TRBV28 and TRBJ2-7, the full variable domain reads DVKVTQSSRYLVKRTGEKVFLECVQDMDHENMFWYRQDPGLGLRLIYFSYDVKMKEKGDIPEGYSVSREKKERFSLILESASTNQTSMYLCASARQGAYEQYFGPGTRLTVT.

In this sample, this clone turned up once. J is TRBJ2-3 and V is TRBV28, with D maybe TRBD2 (5 bases). The V end lost 4 bases, the J end lost 6 bases, and 17 bases lay between the germline ends. CDR1 MDHEN and CDR2 SYDVKM come from the germline V gene. CDR3 size: 15 residues. This CDR3 reads CASSSAGLGEDTQYF. In DNA form, the CDR3 reads TGTGCCAGCAGTTCAGCCGGACTTGGTGAGGATACGCAGTATTTT.

V gene TRBV21-1 combines with J gene TRBJ1-5. TRBV21-1 is noted as a pseudogene. The CDR3 sequence is 15 residues long. CDR3 sequence reads: CASSNKGRIHQPQHF. In DNA form, the CDR3 reads TGTGCCAGCAGCAATAAGGGACGGATACATCAGCCCCAGCATTTT.

This clone appeared a single time. This chain joins TRBV5-6 and TRBJ1-2; weak D call: TRBD1 (6 bases). Between the trimmed V and J ends, which lost 4 bases and 13 bases, there was a span of 17 bases. Germline CDR1 is SGHDT and CDR2 is YYEEEE. The CDR3 consists of 12 residues. The DNA for the CDR3 is TGTGCCAGCAGCGTGGTCCGGGGGGCAGGCACCTTC. As protein: CASSVVRGAGTF.

This clone turned up a few times. Other DNA sequences from this sample encode an identical CDR3 as well. This rearrangement joins TRBV6-1 to TRBJ1-1; possibly TRBD1 for D (5 bases). CDR1 and CDR2 from the germline V gene are MNHNS and SASEGT. This CDR3 is built from 14 residues. The germline V and J ends were trimmed by 4 bases and 5 bases, with 14 bases remaining between them. CDR3 nucleotide sequence: TGTGCCAGCAGTGGACGGGGGGGAACGACTGAAGCTTTCTTT. Its protein product is CASSGRGGTTEAFF.